What follows are 4 T cell receptor beta chains derived from one specimen sequenced in a study of shared clonotypes between healthy human individuals. TCRdb's copy holds only in-frame clones and misses some; the assay was immunoSEQ multiplex PCR. The sample yields fewer than 1.6 million clones, just under 99% seen once. Input material: naive CD4+ T cells sorted from blood. Subset indicated: CD45RA+ positively selected. The receptors were gathered from a young man in good health.

Points on this clone: Other nucleotide sequences in the sample specify the same CDR3. The rearrangement joins TRBV29-1 to TRBJ1-5; 8 positions match TRBD1. Per the germline V gene, CDR1 is SQVTM and CDR2 is ANQGSEA. This CDR3 is 13 amino acids long. With V trimmed by 6 bases and J by 4 bases, 5 bases remained unmatched. As DNA, the CDR3 is TGCAGCGTAGGGACAGGTTTAAATCAGCCCCAGCATTTT. Translating gives CSVGTGLNQPQHF.

This clone was observed once. The chain recombines TRBV9 with TRBJ1-2; D may be TRBD1 (5 bases). CDR1 and CDR2 (germline): SGDLS, YYNGEE. The CDR3 runs 14 residues. V dropped 2 bases and J dropped 4 bases, with 12 bases sitting between them. CDR3 bases: TGTGCCAGCAGCGTTGGGGGGTCGGGCTATGGCTACACCTTC. Residues: CASSVGGSGYGYTF.

This clone was recorded only once. The chain has TRBV11-3 and TRBJ2-1, with D uncertain. V dropped 5 bases and J dropped 9 bases, with 14 bases sitting between them. The CDR3 extends over 13 amino acids. Germline CDR1 is SGHNT and CDR2 is YENEEA. The CDR3 protein is CASSKSGTREQFF. In DNA form, the CDR3 reads TGTGCCAGCAGCAAGTCCGGCACCCGTGAGCAGTTCTTC.

This clone has a single count. The V and J genes are TRBV5-4 and TRBJ2-7; D unclear. The CDR3 runs 14 residues. Trimming stripped 4 bases from V and 1 base from J, with 12 bases between. Germline V gives CDR1 SGHNT, CDR2 YYREEE (reference sequence). CDR3 sequence: CASSSKDGSYEQYF. DNA for the CDR3: TGTGCCAGCAGCAGCAAGGACGGATCCTACGAGCAGTACTTC.